These 10 T cell receptor beta chains were sequenced from one sample in a study of beta chain features in type 1 diabetes. The study reverse transcribed the entire isolated RNA, so it sequenced expressed TCRB transcripts. Using immunoSEQ multiplex PCR, the repertoire was profiled, and TCRdb retains in-frame clones only, with some absent. This sample yields about half a million clones, of which 25% to 35% are seen a single time; roughly 0.06% belongs to the top ten. The source material was naive CD4+ T cells from blood. Source of these receptors: a man younger than 30 in good health.

The V and J genes are TRBV11-2 and TRBJ1-1; 7 bases align to TRBD1. Germline assignment: CDR1 SGHAT and CDR2 FQNNGV. Trimming cost V 5 bases and J 7 bases; bases outside gene matches: 7. The CDR3 runs 13 residues. CDR3 amino acids: CASSTTGTVEAFF. CDR3 nucleotide sequence: TGTGCCAGCAGCACAACCGGGACAGTTGAAGCTTTCTTT.

The chain is built from TRBV10-3 and TRBJ1-2; a possible D gene is TRBD1 (5 bases). This CDR3 has 14 amino acids. From germline, CDR1 is ENHRY and CDR2 SYGVKD. Trimming stripped 8 bases from V and 3 bases from J, with 16 bases between. CDR3 region: CAIRPNEGYYGYTF. The CDR3 DNA reads TGTGCCATCCGTCCGAACGAGGGGTACTATGGCTACACCTTC.

The J gene is TRBJ2-7, the V gene TRBV5-4, with D perhaps assigned TRBD1 or TRBD2 (5 bases each). The CDR3 contains 15 residues. The ends were cut back, 2 bases at V and 2 bases at J, with 14 bases in the middle. Germline loops: CDR1 SGHNT, CDR2 YYREEE (reference sequence). This CDR3 reads CASSFGDHSTYEQYF. In DNA, the CDR3 is TGTGCCAGCAGCTTCGGGGACCACAGTACCTACGAGCAGTACTTC.

This clone was seen only a few times. This rearrangement joins TRBV30 to TRBJ2-1; 9 bases are shared with TRBD2. This CDR3 contains 11 residues. Germline trimming cut 5 bases from V and 10 bases from J; bases unmatched to any gene: 3. Germline V gene data show CDR1 as GTSNPN and CDR2 as SVGIG (reference sequence). CDR3 sequence reads: CAWVLAGEQFF. The CDR3 coding sequence is TGTGCCTGGGTACTAGCGGGCGAGCAGTTCTTC.

This clone was observed a handful of times. This chain uses TRBV7-9 with TRBJ1-4; D unclear. The germline V gene encodes CDR1 SEHNR and CDR2 FQNEAQ (reference sequence). Between the trimmed V and J ends, which lost 3 bases and 0 bases, there was a span of 8 bases. There are 15 residues in the CDR3. CDR3 coding DNA: TGTGCCAGCAGCTTTGAAGGGACAACTAATGAAAAACTGTTTTTT. This encodes CASSFEGTTNEKLFF.

In DNA form, the CDR3 reads TGTGCCAGCAGCTTACGGGAGGGGAGTACGCAGTATTTT. Translated: CASSLREGSTQYF. The rearrangement uses TRBV7-9 and TRBJ2-3; 8 bases line up with TRBD2. Germline CDR1 is SEHNR and CDR2 is FQNEAQ (reference sequence). J was trimmed by 8 bases and V by 2 bases; bases with no gene match: 3. The CDR3 runs 13 residues. Drawing the rest from reference TRBV7-9 and TRBJ2-3, the complete variable domain is DTGVSQNPRHKITKRGQNVTFRCDPISEHNRLYWYRQTLGQGPEFLTYFQNEAQLEKSRLLSDRFSAERPKGSFSTLEIQRTEQGDSAMYLCASSLREGSTQYFGPGTRLTVL.

In its sample, this clone was seen a few times. V usage is TRBV10-3 and J usage is TRBJ2-3; D may be TRBD2 (6 bases). V dropped 0 bases and J dropped 1 base, with 11 bases sitting between them. This CDR3 has 16 residues. The V gene's germline CDR1 is ENHRY and CDR2 SYGVKD. CDR3 sequence: CAISESMASGTDTQYF. As DNA, the CDR3 is TGTGCCATCAGTGAGTCGATGGCTAGCGGCACAGATACGCAGTATTTT.

Comment on this clone: This sample also contains other DNA sequences that code for the same CDR3. The rearrangement joins TRBV14 to TRBJ2-1, with D perhaps TRBD2 (6 bases). CDR1 is SGHDN, CDR2 FVKESK, per germline. The CDR3 is 13 residues long. Trimming left V 1 base short and J 8 bases short, with 9 bases between. As DNA, the CDR3 is TGTGCCAGCAGCCAAGGACTAGTCTATGAGCAGTTCTTC. It specifies CASSQGLVYEQFF.

In this sample, this clone turned up a few times. This chain uses TRBV14 with TRBJ2-1; 7 bases are shared with TRBD1. Germline CDR1 SGHDN, CDR2 FVKESK. The CDR3 is made up of 15 amino acids. J lost 4 bases, V lost 4 bases, and 7 bases had no gene match. Written as DNA, the CDR3 is TGTGCCAGCAGCCTTCGACAGGGCCAGTACAATGAGCAGTTCTTC. It codes for CASSLRQGQYNEQFF.

The chain is built from TRBV30 and TRBJ1-6; D unclear. The CDR3 has 11 residues. CDR1 is GTSNPN and CDR2 is SVGIG in the germline V gene (reference sequence). The germline V and J ends were trimmed by 3 bases and 10 bases, with 7 bases remaining between them. The CDR3 protein is CAWRTVSPLHF. The DNA of the CDR3 is TGTGCCTGGAGGACCGTATCACCCCTCCACTTT.